This entry concerns a single T cell receptor (beta chain). This clone was seen only once. No antigen is known for it. Nothing much larger sits one base from this clone, and base qualities are not available. Patients with autoimmune disease history or receiving systemic immunosuppression were excluded from the trial. In every dose cohort, peripheral blood was drawn for TCR sequencing at baseline, cycle 4 day 1, and cycle 7 day 1. Samples were obtained from an open-label, multicenter, first-in-human phase I dose-escalation trial of ivuxolimab. Adults with locally advanced or metastatic melanoma, renal cell carcinoma, hepatocellular carcinoma or head and neck squamous cell carcinoma were enrolled in the trial. Before TCR sequencing, CD4+ T cells and CD8+ T cells were sorted from peripheral blood as separate populations. The sample belongs to a study of OX40 agonist ivuxolimab in advanced cancers. In terms of the full investigation: Ivuxolimab, which targeted the costimulatory receptor OX40 (CD134), was an agonistic, fully human IgG2 monoclonal antibody. Intravenous ivuxolimab was administered to patients every 2 weeks at six dose levels: 0.01, 0.1, 0.3, 1.5, 3 and 10 mg/kg. Of the approximately 50 dose-escalation patients, hepatocellular carcinoma was present in approximately 20, melanoma in roughly 15, renal cell carcinoma in 9 and head and neck cancer in 9. In the dose-escalation cohort, around four fifths of patients were male, and the mean age was roughly 60 years, with a range of 23 to 79. Patients were allowed to have had prior anti-PD-1, anti-PD-L1 or anti-CTLA-4 therapy, and approximately 41% of the dose-escalation patients had previously received checkpoint inhibitors. Partial responses occurred in three dose-escalation patients, of whom one had hepatocellular carcinoma and two had cutaneous melanoma. Peripheral TCRbeta sequencing aimed to test whether ivuxolimab altered TCR sequence diversity and caused clonal T-cell expansion. The monotherapy dose-escalation portion (N ≈ 52 patients) of the phase I ivuxolimab trial is reported in the paper. General conclusions and limits of the study: Low levels of normalized T-cell clonal expansion were also seen in some nonresponding patients. Which antigens the clonally expanded peripheral T cells were specific for was not determined. In partial responders in the 0.1-3.0 mg/kg groups, normalized peripheral clonal expansion was found to be among the lowest, especially among CD8+ T cells. At doses of 0.1 to 3.0 mg/kg, clonal expansion of both CD4+ and CD8+ T cells in blood was seen between baseline and week 6. After ivuxolimab, CD8+ T cells had more expanded clones than CD4+ T cells on average.

For sequencing of the TCRbeta CDR3 region, genomic DNA was extracted from the sorted cells. The immunoSEQ Assay was used to sequence the TCRbeta CDR3 regions. TCRdb took this table from immuneACCESS and kept in-frame rearrangements with V and J called. Such tables lack part of the clones; where checked against another copy, unresolved V genes explain under half of the gap, and the rest is unexplained. The table for this sample lists some 45,000 clones; about 86% of them were counted only once. The ten largest clones capture less than 25% of the sample. V is cut by 6 bases and J by 2 bases, and the space between the germline ends is 15 bases. Taken from cysteine to phenylalanine, the CDR3 has 15 residues. Only CDR3 DNA is held: 45 bases, read in frame from base 1. CDR1 MNHEY and CDR2 SMNVEV were looked up in the germline V gene (reference sequence).

Sequenced material: CD4+ or CD8+ T cells sorted from blood, taken in a trial of the OX40 agonist ivuxolimab. Rearrangement joined TRBV27 to TRBJ2-3; TRBD2 could be the D gene, as 5 bases match. This sequence was found in an adult with an advanced solid tumor such as melanoma, head and neck, liver or kidney cancer. The DNA sequence is as follows: TGTGCCAGCAGCTTAACCGGGATTTCCACAGATACGCAGTATTTT. This gives the protein CASSLTGISTDTQYF.